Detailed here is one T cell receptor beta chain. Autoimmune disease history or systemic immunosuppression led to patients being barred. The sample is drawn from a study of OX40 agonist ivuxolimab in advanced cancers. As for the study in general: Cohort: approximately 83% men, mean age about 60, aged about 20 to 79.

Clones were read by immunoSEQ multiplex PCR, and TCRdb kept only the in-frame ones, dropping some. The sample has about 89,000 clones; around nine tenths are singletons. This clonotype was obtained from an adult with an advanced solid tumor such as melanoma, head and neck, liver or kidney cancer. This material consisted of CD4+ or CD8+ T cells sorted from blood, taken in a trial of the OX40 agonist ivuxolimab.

The CDR3 spells CASSFNGQEGRGYTF. DNA of the CDR3: TGCGCCAGCAGCTTCAACGGACAGGAGGGTAGGGGCTACACCTTC. The chain joins TRBV4-1 to TRBJ1-2, with 7 positions matching TRBD1. The CDR3 is 15 residues long. V lost 5 bases and J lost 8; bases outside the gene matches: 14. The germline V gene encodes CDR1 MGHRA and CDR2 YSYEKL.